A selection of T cell receptor beta chains follows, all from one sample in a study of T cells in Graves' hyperthyroidism and ophthalmopathy. TCRdb re-derived calls from the multiplex PCR reads in MiXCR, one entry per CDR3 protein. This sample has about 640,000 distinct CDR3 sequences; less than 25% occur once, and the top ten carry about 35%. The sequenced sample consisted of blood. All receptors derive from a man younger than 45 with Graves' ophthalmopathy. Each CDR3 is given with its conserved first and last residue. The D gene is left open where the match is weak. Expanded clones are given a class, and other clones once, few, many or no size at all.

abundance	len	v_gene	d_gene	j_gene	CDR3nt	CDR3aa
few	14	TRBV20-1	.	TRBJ1-5	TGCAGTGCTAGAGATATAACAGCAAATCAGCCCCAGCATTTT	CSARDITANQPQHF
.	12	TRBV25-1	.	TRBJ2-7	TGTGCCAGCAGCCCTCGGGAGTACGAGCAGTACTTC	CASSPREYEQYF
many	15	TRBV6-1	.	TRBJ2-5	TGTGCCAGCAGTCTCCAAGGACTCTGGGAAGAGACCCAGTACTTC	CASSLQGLWEETQYF
.	14	TRBV13	.	TRBJ1-3	TGTGCCAGCAGCTCAGGCAGGGCTGGAAACACCATATATTTT	CASSSGRAGNTIYF
few	14	TRBV5-1	.	TRBJ1-5	TGCGCCAGCAGCTTGGAAGCAGGGGCCCAGCCCCAGCATTTT	CASSLEAGAQPQHF
.	12	TRBV5-1	TRBD1	TRBJ2-7	TGCGCCAGTCGGGACAGAACTTACGAGCAGTACTTC	CASRDRTYEQYF
few	13	TRBV15	.	TRBJ2-1	TGTGCCACCAGCAGAGAGGGGAGCAGTGAGCAGTTCTTC	CATSREGSSEQFF
.	15	TRBV2	TRBD1	TRBJ2-7	TGTGCCAGCAGTCCGGCTACAGGGGGCGACTACGAGCAGTACTTC	CASSPATGGDYEQYF
many	13	TRBV12-3/TRBV12-4	.	TRBJ1-1	TGTGCCAGCAGTTTGGCGGGGAGAAATGAAGCTTTCTTT	CASSLAGRNEAFF
few	15	TRBV20-1	TRBD2	TRBJ2-1	TGCAGTGCCATACTAGCGGGAGGCCGCTACAATGAGCAGTTCTTC	CSAILAGGRYNEQFF
.	14	TRBV11-2	.	TRBJ1-6	TGTGCCAGCAGCCCCGAAGGCTATAATTCACCCCTCCACTTT	CASSPEGYNSPLHF
.	13	TRBV20-1	.	TRBJ2-2	TGCAGTGCTAGACGGGCGGGGTCCGGGGAGCTGTTTTTT	CSARRAGSGELFF
.	14	TRBV5-4	.	TRBJ2-3	TGTGCCAGCAGCTTGGCCCCTCTTGACAGGACGCAGTATTTT	CASSLAPLDRTQYF
.	16	TRBV28	.	TRBJ1-4	TGTGCCAGCGGCCCAGCAAGGGGGAGTGCTAATGAAGAACTGTTTTTT	CASGPARGSANEELFF
many	13	TRBV7-9	TRBD1	TRBJ1-1	TGTGCCAGCAGCGGACAGGGAAGCACTGAAGCTTTCTTT	CASSGQGSTEAFF
few	16	TRBV2	TRBD1	TRBJ1-5	TGTGCCAGCAGTGGACAGGGTTCTTATAGCAATCAGCCCCAGCATTTT	CASSGQGSYSNQPQHF
many	12	TRBV20-1	.	TRBJ2-7	TGCAGTGCCGATCGTGAAACCTACGAGCAGTACTTC	CSADRETYEQYF
many	15	TRBV28	TRBD2	TRBJ2-5	TGTGCCAGCAGTTTAGCGGGAGTCTTAGGAGAGACCCAGTACTTC	CASSLAGVLGETQYF
.	14	TRBV2	.	TRBJ2-3	TGTGCCAACCGAAGGGACTCTAGCACAGATACGCAGTATTTT	CANRRDSSTDTQYF